This TCR beta chain was captured in a study of blood T cell repertoires in COVID-19. Overall study: The United States, Italy and Spain supplied acute and convalescent COVID-19 samples. T cells, B-cell-depleted T cells, or PBMCs supplied cDNA or gDNA.

Per the germline V gene, CDR1 is SGHDT and CDR2 is YYEEEE. The CDR3 loop spans 16 amino acids. Trimming cost V 0 bases and J 4 bases, with 16 bases left between them. Only one count was recorded for this clone. Methods used by the authors: For nucleated cells, counts were estimated from reference gene primer amplification. Measured with immunoSEQ multiplex PCR; TCRdb has only the in-frame clones, and not every one. Clone size and V and J calls were adopted from that table, with D and trimming inferred from the DNA. The data show 95,000 to 150,000 clones, with around 77% seen just once and about a sixth held by the top ten.

The receptor was derived from a man in his sixties with active or convalescent COVID-19. This sequence joins TRBV5-6 and TRBJ2-5; D may be TRBD2 (5 bases). The specimen was peripheral blood. CDR3 amino acids: CASSLVGLPTLETQYF. The CDR3 region has the DNA TGTGCCAGCAGCTTGGTTGGACTGCCTACCCTAGAGACCCAGTACTTC.